A selection of T cell receptor beta chains follows, all from one sample in a study of lymphopenia after photon versus proton radiotherapy. Using immunoSEQ multiplex PCR, the repertoire was profiled, and TCRdb retains in-frame clones only, with some absent. The sample has about 160,000 clones, 88% seen once; the top ten hold approximately 4.8%. The input for sequencing was peripheral blood, taken from a patient treated with photon-based radiotherapy. All receptors come from a man in his forties or fifties with gastric cancer. Both conserved end residues are part of each CDR3. Fields, in order: V gene, J gene, D gene, clone size, CDR3 protein, CDR3 DNA. D genes are given only for firm matches. Clone size is shown for a subset of rows, as once, few, many or a class of expanded clone.

>TRBV5-6|TRBJ1-4|TRBD1|.
CASSGGTGGEKLFF
TGTGCCAGCAGTGGAGGGACAGGGGGCGAAAAACTGTTTTTT
>TRBV18|TRBJ2-1|TRBD2|.
CASSPPSGDSYNEQFF
TGTGCCAGCTCACCACCTAGCGGGGACTCCTACAATGAGCAGTTCTTC
>TRBV2|TRBJ2-5|.|once
CASSEAVLGTQYF
TGTGCCAGCAGTGAAGCGGTCCTGGGGACCCAGTACTTC
>TRBV5-4|TRBJ1-4|.|.
CASSRGQANEKLFF
TGTGCCAGCAGCCGGGGGCAGGCTAATGAAAAACTGTTTTTT
>TRBV5-6|TRBJ2-4|.|once
CASSLAMGKNIQYF
TGTGCCAGCAGCTTGGCGATGGGCAAAAACATTCAGTACTTC
>TRBV28|TRBJ2-7|.|.
CASTQGDHLMGQYF
TGTGCCAGCACACAAGGGGACCACCTTATGGGGCAGTACTTC
>TRBV11-3|TRBJ2-2|.|few
CASTLLTGELFF
TGTGCCAGCACCCTTCTGACCGGGGAGCTGTTTTTT
>TRBV25-1|TRBJ2-1|.|.
CASSEWGGRSSYNEQFF
TGTGCCAGCAGTGAATGGGGTGGGCGTTCGTCCTACAATGAGCAGTTCTTC
>TRBV14|TRBJ2-1|.|.
CASSPQAAPYNEQFF
TGTGCCAGCAGCCCCCAGGCAGCCCCTTACAATGAGCAGTTCTTC
>TRBV7-9|TRBJ1-1|.|.
CASSYTDGNTEAFF
TGTGCCAGCAGCTACACTGACGGGAACACTGAAGCTTTCTTT
>TRBV5-4|TRBJ1-1|.|once
CASSRDVRDTEAFF
TGTGCCAGCAGTCGGGACGTAAGGGACACTGAAGCTTTCTTT
>TRBV18|TRBJ1-1|.|few
CASSRRNTEAFF
TGTGCCAGCTCTCGACGTAACACTGAAGCTTTCTTT
>TRBV6-1|TRBJ1-5|TRBD1|once
CASTGWGQGNQPQHF
TGTGCCAGCACCGGATGGGGACAGGGGAATCAGCCCCAGCATTTT
>TRBV18|TRBJ1-1|.|.
CASSQSQGDNTEAFF
TGTGCCAGCTCACAATCTCAGGGTGACAACACTGAAGCTTTCTTT
>TRBV7-9|TRBJ1-2|TRBD1|.
CASSPTGTGGINYGYTF
TGTGCCAGCAGCCCAACCGGGACAGGGGGAATTAACTATGGCTACACCTTC
>TRBV6-1|TRBJ2-2|TRBD2|.
CASTERVSGSGELFF
TGTGCCAGCACCGAACGGGTTAGCGGGAGCGGGGAGCTGTTTTTT
>TRBV10-3|TRBJ1-1|TRBD1|.
CAIGGTGVNTEAFF
TGTGCCATCGGTGGGACAGGGGTGAACACTGAAGCTTTCTTT
>TRBV11-2|TRBJ2-3|.|.
CASSTTGTLTRGDTQYF
TGTGCCAGCAGCACCACCGGGACTCTAACTCGAGGAGATACGCAGTATTTT
>TRBV6-5|TRBJ2-7|TRBD1|.
CASSFLTGANEQYF
TGTGCCAGCAGCTTCTTGACAGGGGCTAACGAGCAGTACTTC
>TRBV5-4|TRBJ2-1|.|.
CASSLKIGGEQFF
TGTGCCAGCAGCTTAAAGATAGGAGGTGAGCAGTTCTTC
>TRBV7-2|TRBJ2-1|.|.
CASSLRGNEQFF
TGTGCCAGCAGCTTAAGAGGGAATGAGCAGTTCTTC
>TRBV5-1|TRBJ1-1|TRBD1|.
CASSLDRGRTEAFF
TGCGCCAGCAGCTTGGACAGGGGGAGGACTGAAGCTTTCTTT
>TRBV11-2|TRBJ2-1|.|.
CASSLELSRSSYNEQFF
TGTGCCAGCAGCTTAGAACTTTCCAGAAGCTCCTACAATGAGCAGTTCTTC
>TRBV5-4|TRBJ2-7|.|.
CASSSPWDEQYF
TGTGCCAGCAGCTCCCCTTGGGACGAGCAGTACTTC